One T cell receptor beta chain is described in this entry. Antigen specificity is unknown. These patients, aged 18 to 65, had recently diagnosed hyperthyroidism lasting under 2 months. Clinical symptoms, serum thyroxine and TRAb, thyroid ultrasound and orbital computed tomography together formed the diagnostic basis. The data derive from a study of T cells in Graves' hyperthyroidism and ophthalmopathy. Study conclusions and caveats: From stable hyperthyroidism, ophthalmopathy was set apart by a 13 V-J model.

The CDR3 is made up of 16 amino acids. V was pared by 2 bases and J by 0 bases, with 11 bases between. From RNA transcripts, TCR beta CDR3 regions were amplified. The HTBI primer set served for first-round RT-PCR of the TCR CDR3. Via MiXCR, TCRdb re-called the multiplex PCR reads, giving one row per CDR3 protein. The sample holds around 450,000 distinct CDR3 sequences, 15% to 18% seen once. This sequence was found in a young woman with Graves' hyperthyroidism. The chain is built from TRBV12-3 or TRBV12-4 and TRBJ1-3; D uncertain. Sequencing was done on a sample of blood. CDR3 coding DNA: TGTGCCAGCAGTTTATCGGACGGTTTCTCTGGAAACACCATATATTTT. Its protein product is CASSLSDGFSGNTIYF.